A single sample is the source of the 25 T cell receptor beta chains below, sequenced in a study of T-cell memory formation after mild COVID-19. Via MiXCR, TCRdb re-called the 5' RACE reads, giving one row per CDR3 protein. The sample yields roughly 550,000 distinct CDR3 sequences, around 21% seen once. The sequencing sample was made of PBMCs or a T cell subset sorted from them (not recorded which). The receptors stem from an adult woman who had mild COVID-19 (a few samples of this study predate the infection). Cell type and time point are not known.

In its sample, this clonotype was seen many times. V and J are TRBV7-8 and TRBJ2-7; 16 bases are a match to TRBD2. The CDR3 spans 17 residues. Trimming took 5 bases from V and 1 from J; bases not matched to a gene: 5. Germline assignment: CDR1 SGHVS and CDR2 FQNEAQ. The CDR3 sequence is CASSPGTSGGASYEQYF. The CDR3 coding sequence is TGTGCCAGCAGCCCTGGGACTAGCGGGGGGGCTTCCTACGAGCAGTACTTC.

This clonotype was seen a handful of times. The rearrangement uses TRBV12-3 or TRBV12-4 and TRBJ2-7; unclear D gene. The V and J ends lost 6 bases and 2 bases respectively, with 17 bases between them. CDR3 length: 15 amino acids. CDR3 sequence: CASSYDGHPTYEQYF. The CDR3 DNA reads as TGTGCCAGCAGCTACGATGGTCATCCTACCTACGAGCAGTACTTC.

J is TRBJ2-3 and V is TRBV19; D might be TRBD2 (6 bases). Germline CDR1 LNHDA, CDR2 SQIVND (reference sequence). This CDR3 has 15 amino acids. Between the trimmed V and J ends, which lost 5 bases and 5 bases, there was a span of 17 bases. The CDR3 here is CASSPRDAGGDTQYF. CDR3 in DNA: TGTGCCAGTAGTCCGAGGGACGCCGGGGGAGATACGCAGTATTTT.

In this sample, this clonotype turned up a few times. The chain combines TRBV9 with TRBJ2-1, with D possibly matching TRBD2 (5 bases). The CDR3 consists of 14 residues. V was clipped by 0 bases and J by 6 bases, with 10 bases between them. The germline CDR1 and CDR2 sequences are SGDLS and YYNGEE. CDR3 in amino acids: CASSVASAGNEQFF. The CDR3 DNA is TGTGCCAGCAGCGTAGCTTCGGCGGGCAATGAGCAGTTCTTC.

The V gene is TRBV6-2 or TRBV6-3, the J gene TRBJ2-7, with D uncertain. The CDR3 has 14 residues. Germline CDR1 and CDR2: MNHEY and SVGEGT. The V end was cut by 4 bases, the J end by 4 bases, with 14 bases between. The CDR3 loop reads CASSLASLPYEQYF. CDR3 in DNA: TGTGCCAGCAGTTTAGCCAGCTTACCGTACGAGCAGTACTTC.

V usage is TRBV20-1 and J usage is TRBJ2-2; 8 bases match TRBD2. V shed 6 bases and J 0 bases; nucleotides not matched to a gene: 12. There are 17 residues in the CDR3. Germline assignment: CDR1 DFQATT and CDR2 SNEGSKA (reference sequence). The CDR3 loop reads CSASSFLAGPNTGELFF. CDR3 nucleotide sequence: TGCAGTGCAAGTTCTTTTTTAGCGGGGCCGAACACCGGGGAGCTGTTTTTT.

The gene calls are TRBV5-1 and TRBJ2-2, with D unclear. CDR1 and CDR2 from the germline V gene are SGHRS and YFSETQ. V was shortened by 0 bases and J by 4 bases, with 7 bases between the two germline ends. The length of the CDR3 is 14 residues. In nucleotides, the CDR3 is TGCGCCAGCAGCTTGGTCAGTCTCACCGGGGAGCTGTTTTTT. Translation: CASSLVSLTGELFF.

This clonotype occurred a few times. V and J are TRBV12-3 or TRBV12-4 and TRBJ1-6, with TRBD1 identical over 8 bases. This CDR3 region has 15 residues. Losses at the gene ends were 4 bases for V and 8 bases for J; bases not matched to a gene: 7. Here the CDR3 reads CASSWRTGKYSPLHF. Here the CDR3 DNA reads TGTGCCAGCAGTTGGAGGACAGGGAAGTATTCACCCCTCCACTTT.

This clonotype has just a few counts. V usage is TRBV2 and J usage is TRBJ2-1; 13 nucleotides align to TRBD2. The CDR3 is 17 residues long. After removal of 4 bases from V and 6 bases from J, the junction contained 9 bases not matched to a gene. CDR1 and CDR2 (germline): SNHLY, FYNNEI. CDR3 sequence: CASSVITSGRAFNEQFF. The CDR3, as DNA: TGTGCCAGCAGTGTTATCACTAGCGGGAGGGCCTTCAATGAGCAGTTCTTC.

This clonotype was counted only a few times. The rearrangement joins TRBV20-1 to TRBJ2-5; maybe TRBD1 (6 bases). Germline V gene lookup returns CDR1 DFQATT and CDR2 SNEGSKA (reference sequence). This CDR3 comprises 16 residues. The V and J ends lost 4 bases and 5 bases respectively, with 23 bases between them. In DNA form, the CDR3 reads TGCAGTGCTATACCCCACCGGGACACCGCTTCCGAGACCCAGTACTTC. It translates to CSAIPHRDTASETQYF.

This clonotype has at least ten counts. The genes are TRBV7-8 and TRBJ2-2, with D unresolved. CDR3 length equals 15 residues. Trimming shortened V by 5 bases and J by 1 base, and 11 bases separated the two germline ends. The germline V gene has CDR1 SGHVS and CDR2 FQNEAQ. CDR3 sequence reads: CASSAMRRNTGELFF. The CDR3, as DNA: TGTGCCAGCAGCGCAATGCGGAGGAACACCGGGGAGCTGTTTTTT.

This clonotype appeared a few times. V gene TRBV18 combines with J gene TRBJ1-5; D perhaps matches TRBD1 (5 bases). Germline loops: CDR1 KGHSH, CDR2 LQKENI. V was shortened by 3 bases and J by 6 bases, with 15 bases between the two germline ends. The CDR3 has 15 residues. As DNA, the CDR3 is TGTGCCAGCTCACCCCCGCAGGGCGGGGCTCAGCCCCAGCATTTT. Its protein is CASSPPQGGAQPQHF.

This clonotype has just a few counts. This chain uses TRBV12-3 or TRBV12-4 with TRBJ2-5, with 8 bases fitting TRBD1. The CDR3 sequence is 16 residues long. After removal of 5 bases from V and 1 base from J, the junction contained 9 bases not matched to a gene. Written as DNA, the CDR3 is TGTGCCAGCAGTGCCTCCTCGGACAGGGCCCAAGAGACCCAGTACTTC. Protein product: CASSASSDRAQETQYF.

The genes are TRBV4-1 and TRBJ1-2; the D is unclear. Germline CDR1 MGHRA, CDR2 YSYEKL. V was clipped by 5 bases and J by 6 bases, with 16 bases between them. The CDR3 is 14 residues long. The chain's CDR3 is CASSSLGDLDGYTF. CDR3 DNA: TGCGCCAGCAGCTCCTTAGGAGATCTAGATGGCTACACCTTC.

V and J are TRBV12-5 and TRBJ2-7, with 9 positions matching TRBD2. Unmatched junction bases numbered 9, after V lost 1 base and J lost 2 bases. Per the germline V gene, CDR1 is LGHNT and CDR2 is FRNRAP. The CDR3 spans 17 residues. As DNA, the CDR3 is TGTGCTAGTGGTTTGGCCCAGACTAGCGGTAGCACCTACGAGCAGTACTTC. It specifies CASGLAQTSGSTYEQYF.

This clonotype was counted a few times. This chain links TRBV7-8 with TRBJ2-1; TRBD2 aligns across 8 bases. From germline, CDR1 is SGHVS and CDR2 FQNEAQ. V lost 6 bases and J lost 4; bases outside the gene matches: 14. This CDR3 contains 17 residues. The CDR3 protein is CASSPRGWASGYNEQFF. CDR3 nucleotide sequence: TGTGCCAGCAGTCCTAGGGGTTGGGCTAGCGGGTACAATGAGCAGTTCTTC.

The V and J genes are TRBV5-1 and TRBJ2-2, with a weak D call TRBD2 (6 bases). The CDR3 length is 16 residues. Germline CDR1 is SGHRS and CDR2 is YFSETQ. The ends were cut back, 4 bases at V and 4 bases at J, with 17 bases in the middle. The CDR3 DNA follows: TGCGCCAGCAGCCTTGGACGGGGGAGTTTCACCGGGGAGCTGTTTTTT. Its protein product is CASSLGRGSFTGELFF. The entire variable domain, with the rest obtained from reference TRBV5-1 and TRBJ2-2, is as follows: KAGVTQTPRYLIKTRGQQVTLSCSPISGHRSVSWYQQTPGQGLQFLFEYFSETQRNKGNFPGRFSGRQFSNSRSEMNVSTLELGDSALYLCASSLGRGSFTGELFFGEGSRLTVL.

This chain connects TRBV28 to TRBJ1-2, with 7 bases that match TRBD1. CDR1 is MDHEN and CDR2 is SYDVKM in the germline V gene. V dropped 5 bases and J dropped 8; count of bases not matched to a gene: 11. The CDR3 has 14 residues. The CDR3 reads CASSAQGGFRGYTF. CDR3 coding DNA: TGTGCCAGCAGTGCGCAGGGGGGCTTTAGAGGCTACACCTTC.

The CDR3 region is CASSSRAGRATEAFF. The CDR3 DNA reads as TGTGCCAGCAGCTCCCGGGCAGGGAGGGCCACTGAAGCTTTCTTT. The chain has TRBV6-5 and TRBJ1-1; tentative D call: TRBD1 (5 bases). Per the germline V gene, CDR1 is MNHEY and CDR2 is SVGAGI. Trimming removed 6 bases at V and 4 bases at J, with 18 bases between. The CDR3 length is 15 residues.

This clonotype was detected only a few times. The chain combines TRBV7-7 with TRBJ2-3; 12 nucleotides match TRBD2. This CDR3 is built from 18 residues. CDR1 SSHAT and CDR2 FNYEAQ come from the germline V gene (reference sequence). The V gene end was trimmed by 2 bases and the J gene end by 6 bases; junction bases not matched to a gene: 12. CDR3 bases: TGTGCCAGCAGCTTAACTAGCGGGGGGCCTAACGGGGTGGATACGCAGTATTTT. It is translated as CASSLTSGGPNGVDTQYF.

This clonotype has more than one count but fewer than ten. For the CDR3, the DNA is TGCGCCAGCAGATGGGACAGCTACCCGAATCAGCCCCAGCATTTT. It translates to CASRWDSYPNQPQHF. This sequence joins TRBV5-1 and TRBJ1-5; 7 bases line up with TRBD1. The CDR3 loop spans 15 amino acids. The V gene's germline CDR1 is SGHRS and CDR2 YFSETQ. V shed 5 bases, J shed 4 bases, and the junction held 9 bases outside the gene matches.

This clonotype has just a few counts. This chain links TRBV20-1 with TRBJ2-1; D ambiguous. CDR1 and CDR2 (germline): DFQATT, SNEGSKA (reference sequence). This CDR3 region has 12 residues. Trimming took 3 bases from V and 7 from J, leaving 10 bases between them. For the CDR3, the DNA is TGCAGTGCTAGCTTAGTGTGGAATGAGCAGTTCTTC. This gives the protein CSASLVWNEQFF.

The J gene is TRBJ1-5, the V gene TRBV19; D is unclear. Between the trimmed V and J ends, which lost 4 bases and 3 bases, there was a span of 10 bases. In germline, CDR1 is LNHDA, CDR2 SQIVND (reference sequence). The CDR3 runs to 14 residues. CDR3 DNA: TGTGCCAGTAGTAAGGACGTCTCCAATCAGCCCCAGCATTTT. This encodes CASSKDVSNQPQHF.

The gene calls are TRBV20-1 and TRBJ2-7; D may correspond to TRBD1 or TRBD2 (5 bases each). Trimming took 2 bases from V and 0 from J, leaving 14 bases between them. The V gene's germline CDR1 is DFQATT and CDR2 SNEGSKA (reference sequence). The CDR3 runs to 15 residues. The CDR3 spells CSARTRDPSSYEQYF. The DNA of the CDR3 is TGCAGTGCTAGAACCCGGGACCCGAGCTCCTACGAGCAGTACTTC.

CDR3 bases: TGTGCCAGCAGTGAGAGGGTAGGGTCGGCCAAAAACATTCAGTACTTC. Translated, it gives CASSERVGSAKNIQYF. The chain combines TRBV25-1 with TRBJ2-4; possible D gene TRBD2, 5 bases. The germline V gene has CDR1 MGHDK and CDR2 SYGVNS. The CDR3 extends over 16 amino acids. Trimming removed 3 bases at V and 1 base at J, with 13 bases between.